A single sample is the source of the 4 T cell receptor beta chains below, sequenced in a study of cytomegalovirus exposure and HLA in healthy donors. The PCR used 60 Vbeta and 13 Jbeta primers. Assay: immunoSEQ multiplex PCR; the TCRdb copy retains only in-frame clones and omits some. This table has around 140,000 clones, approximately 80% appearing once. What was sequenced was PBMCs. The receptor set was obtained from a woman aged 18-29 years in good health and CMV-seropositive.

In DNA, the CDR3 is TGTGCCAGCAGCAACCCCTCCATCGGACAGAGCACTGGAAACACCATATATTTT. Protein product: CASSNPSIGQSTGNTIYF. The chain has TRBV9 and TRBJ1-3; D possibly corresponds to TRBD1 (6 bases). Trimming pared 4 bases from V and 2 bases from J, leaving 22 bases between. The CDR3 totals 18 residues. Germline loops: CDR1 SGDLS, CDR2 YYNGEE.

The chain combines TRBV28 with TRBJ1-2, with 7 bases that match TRBD1. In germline, CDR1 is MDHEN, CDR2 SYDVKM. The CDR3 has 13 amino acids. The trim removed 6 bases at V and 8 bases at J, leaving 9 bases unmatched. The CDR3 is CASREGGRGGYTF. The CDR3 DNA reads as TGTGCCAGCAGGGAAGGGGGCAGAGGGGGCTACACCTTC.

The chain combines TRBV4-3 with TRBJ2-3, with 10 bases matching TRBD2. Germline CDR1 reads LGHNA; CDR2 reads YSLEER. This CDR3 is built from 18 residues. The trim removed 0 bases at V and 1 base at J, leaving 7 bases unmatched. The DNA of the CDR3 is TGCGCCAGCAGCCAAGAGCCTAGCGGGGGCCTCGGCACAGATACGCAGTATTTT. The encoded protein is CASSQEPSGGLGTDTQYF.

This clone has more than one count but fewer than ten. The chain recombines TRBV10-3 with TRBJ2-1; D is possibly TRBD1 (5 bases). The V gene's germline CDR1 is ENHRY and CDR2 SYGVKD. V lost 3 bases and J 4 bases, leaving 10 bases between the germline ends. The CDR3 sequence is 14 residues long. This CDR3 is CAISEGVRYNEQFF. CDR3 DNA: TGTGCCATCAGTGAAGGGGTCCGGTACAATGAGCAGTTCTTC.